This TCR beta chain comes out of a study of response to subunit inactivated influenza vaccine. On this clonotype itself: Its antigen is as yet unknown.

Trimming removed 2 bases at V and 2 bases at J, with 11 bases between. This CDR3 region has 15 residues. Looked up from germline, CDR1 is SGHRS and CDR2 is YFSETQ. Study-wide findings and caveats: The authors suggested that every seasonal influenza vaccination recruits few new T cells.

One entry per CDR3 protein results from TCRdb running MiXCR on the RT-PCR reads. Here the sample spans about 190,000 distinct CDR3 sequences, about an eighth being singletons. Sequenced here: CD8+ T cells sorted from PBMCs, sampled about 5 days after vaccination. This receptor was obtained from a man aged 50 to 60 who received an inactivated influenza vaccine. V is TRBV5-1 and J is TRBJ2-1; a possible D gene is TRBD1 (6 bases). CDR3 sequence: CASSFWSGAYNEQFF. The CDR3 DNA follows: TGCGCCAGCAGCTTTTGGTCAGGGGCCTACAATGAGCAGTTCTTC.